One sample yielded the 11 T cell receptor beta chains listed below, sequenced in a study of blood T cell repertoires in COVID-19. Libraries were prepared by immunoSEQ multiplex PCR; TCRdb keeps only in-frame clonotypes and omits some of them. The sample yields tens of thousands of clones, about 85% seen once. What was sequenced was peripheral blood. The receptors derive from a human donor in a cohort sampled during active COVID-19.

This chain joins TRBV6-5 and TRBJ2-3, with D possibly TRBD1 on 6 matching bases. Germline V lookup: CDR1 MNHEY, CDR2 SVGAGI. Trimming cost V 4 bases and J 0 bases, with 11 bases left between them. This CDR3 is built from 15 residues. In nucleotides, the CDR3 is TGTGCCAGCAGTTGGACAGTTGCTAGCACAGATACGCAGTATTTT. This translates into CASSWTVASTDTQYF.

V gene TRBV6-6 combines with J gene TRBJ2-3, with 10 bases aligning to TRBD2. The CDR3 spans 15 residues. CDR1 and CDR2 from the germline V gene are MNHNY and SVGAGI (reference sequence). After removal of 8 bases from V and 2 bases from J, the junction contained 7 bases not matched to a gene. The CDR3 is CASGGLAENTDTQYF. CDR3 in DNA: TGTGCCAGCGGAGGACTAGCGGAAAACACAGATACGCAGTATTTT.

The chain employs TRBV5-1 and TRBJ2-5; the match to TRBD2 covers 13 bases. The germline V gene encodes CDR1 SGHRS and CDR2 YFSETQ. V dropped 3 bases and J dropped 4; count of bases not matched to a gene: 6. The CDR3 is 16 residues long. CDR3 bases: TGCGCCAGCAGCTCAGGACTAGCGGGGGCCCGAGAGACCCAGTACTTC. This translates into CASSSGLAGARETQYF.

The rearrangement uses TRBV30 and TRBJ1-6; no reliable D call. Trimming pared 3 bases from V and 6 bases from J, leaving 12 bases between. The CDR3 spans 14 residues. Per germline, CDR1 GTSNPN and CDR2 SVGIG (reference sequence). The CDR3 DNA is TGTGCCTGGAGGGGCCGGTCGAGTAATTCACCCCTCCACTTT. This translates into CAWRGRSSNSPLHF.

This chain links TRBV9 with TRBJ2-3, with D possibly matching TRBD1 (5 bases). The CDR3 is made up of 15 amino acids. Germline CDR1 is SGDLS and CDR2 is YYNGEE. With 0 bases removed from V and 3 bases from J, the gap between germline ends came to 11 bases. CDR3 amino acids: CASSVEVGVTDTQYF. As DNA, the CDR3 is TGTGCCAGCAGCGTAGAAGTAGGGGTAACAGATACGCAGTATTTT.

The chain couples TRBV6-1 to TRBJ2-7; 11 bases are a match to TRBD1. The trim removed 3 bases at V and 0 bases at J, leaving 10 bases unmatched. The germline V gene has CDR1 MNHNS and CDR2 SASEGT. This CDR3 is built from 18 residues. CDR3 nucleotide sequence: TGTGCCAGCAGTGACGGACAGGGGGCCCTGGAAAGCTCCTACGAGCAGTACTTC. Its translation: CASSDGQGALESSYEQYF.

This clone has a handful of counts. This rearrangement joins TRBV30 to TRBJ1-5; 8 bases map to TRBD1. Germline V gene lookup returns CDR1 GTSNPN and CDR2 SVGIG (reference sequence). The CDR3 sequence is 14 residues long. Trimming removed 3 bases from V and 9 bases from J; junction bases left unmatched: 10. The CDR3 region has the DNA TGTGCCTGGAGCTCGGGACAGGCCACGGGGCCCCAGCATTTT. Its translation is CAWSSGQATGPQHF.

This rearrangement joins TRBV30 to TRBJ1-5; no reliable D call. Germline CDR1 reads GTSNPN; CDR2 reads SVGIG (reference sequence). V lost 1 base, J lost 7 bases, and 11 bases lay in between. This CDR3 contains 13 residues. The CDR3 spells CAWSGPGRQPQHF. DNA for the CDR3: TGTGCCTGGAGTGGCCCGGGTCGGCAGCCCCAGCATTTT.

V usage is TRBV3-1 (or the pseudogene TRBV3-2) and J usage is TRBJ2-1; D perhaps matches TRBD2 (5 bases). This CDR3 is 13 amino acids long. V lost 1 base, J lost 12 bases, and 13 bases lay in between. CDR1 and CDR2 from the germline V gene are LGHDT and YNNKEL (reference sequence). CDR3 bases: TGTGCCAGCAGCCAAGGCCGGGCTAGCTGGCAGTTCTTC. Translating gives CASSQGRASWQFF.

This sequence joins TRBV3-1 (or the pseudogene TRBV3-2) and TRBJ2-5, with 13 bases aligning to TRBD2. This CDR3 has 16 amino acids. Trimming removed 2 bases from V and 4 bases from J; junction bases left unmatched: 4. Germline V gene sequence: CDR1 LGHDT, CDR2 YNNKEL (reference sequence). The CDR3 loop reads CASSQTSGGVRETQYF. The CDR3 region has the DNA TGTGCCAGCAGCCAAACTAGCGGGGGGGTAAGAGAGACCCAGTACTTC.

The V gene is TRBV9, the J gene TRBJ1-2, with 7 bases aligning to TRBD1. After removal of 4 bases from V and 4 bases from J, the junction contained 10 bases not matched to a gene. Germline-derived CDR1 and CDR2 are SGDLS and YYNGEE. CDR3 length: 15 residues. CDR3 protein: CASSPQGGMGYGYTF. The CDR3 DNA follows: TGTGCCAGCAGCCCTCAGGGGGGAATGGGCTATGGCTACACCTTC.